This T cell receptor beta chain was obtained from a study of blood T cells in healthy people across ages. In regard to this clonotype: The junction does not match germline at one end; this may be a read error.

This CDR3 has 15 residues. Germline V gene data show CDR1 as SEHNR and CDR2 as FQNEAQ (reference sequence). A sample-barcoded 5' primer and a J-beta primer mix were used in a second PCR of roughly 7 to 12 cycles. Sequencing yielded, for each sample, at least 2.5 million paired-end reads carrying CDR3. One entry per CDR3 protein, called by TCRdb with MiXCR from the 5' RACE reads. The table has 1.5 million to 2 million distinct CDR3 sequences, 28% seen once; the top ten hold roughly 8.2%. The V and J genes are TRBV7-9 and TRBJ2-5; TRBD1 matches 8 bases. Sequencing input: blood. The receptor was derived from a woman aged 30 to 39 in good health. CDR3 amino acids: CASSQRTGYQETQYF. The DNA for the CDR3 is TGTGCTAGCAGCCAGAGGACAGGGTACCAAGAGACCCAGTACTTC.